This is a list of T cell receptor beta chains from one sample in a study of shared clonotypes between healthy human individuals. Using immunoSEQ multiplex PCR, the repertoire was profiled, and TCRdb retains in-frame clones only, with some absent. Of more than 400,000 clones listed, roughly 80% are singletons. Input material: PBMCs. The receptors shown here come from a woman aged 40 to 49 in good health. Some clones in this sample may be carry-over from other donors' samples. The CDR3 runs from the conserved cysteine through the conserved F or W. A D gene is named only where the DNA matches it firmly. A row's size may be missing; if present it is once, few, many or a size class.

clone size,V gene,D gene,J gene,CDR3 protein,CDR3 DNA
NA,TRBV25-1,NA,TRBJ2-1,CASSTTELGYNEQFF,TGTGCCAGCAGTACCACAGAGCTAGGCTACAATGAGCAGTTCTTC
NA,TRBV7-2,TRBD2,TRBJ2-5,CASSFLAGANQETQYF,TGTGCCAGCAGCTTCCTAGCGGGAGCAAACCAAGAGACCCAGTACTTC
NA,TRBV5-1,NA,TRBJ1-3,CASSGTVGNTIYF,TGCGCCAGCAGCGGGACGGTCGGAAACACCATATATTTT
NA,TRBV7-2,NA,TRBJ2-2,CASSLASTNTGELFF,TGTGCCAGCAGCTTAGCGTCCACGAACACCGGGGAGCTGTTTTTT
NA,TRBV27,NA,TRBJ2-7,CASRVTSGNSRYEQYF,TGTGCCAGCAGAGTCACCTCAGGGAACTCCCGCTACGAGCAGTACTTC
NA,TRBV5-1,TRBD2,TRBJ2-5,CASTLAGGETQYF,TGCGCCAGCACTCTAGCGGGAGGAGAGACCCAGTACTTC
NA,TRBV2,NA,TRBJ1-1,CASSEAPTGNTEAFF,TGTGCCAGCAGTGAAGCCCCGACAGGGAACACTGAAGCTTTCTTT
NA,TRBV27,NA,TRBJ2-7,CASSLGEYYEQYF,TGTGCCAGCAGTTTGGGGGAGTACTACGAGCAGTACTTC
NA,TRBV27,NA,TRBJ1-1,CASSLGYGAAFF,TGTGCCAGCAGTTTGGGGTATGGGGCAGCTTTCTTT
NA,TRBV7-3,NA,TRBJ2-5,CASSLPPGETQYF,TGTGCCAGCAGCCTCCCCCCGGGGGAGACCCAGTACTTC
NA,TRBV18,NA,TRBJ1-2,CASSPPFQWGYTF,TGTGCCAGCTCACCGCCGTTCCAGTGGGGCTACACCTTC
few,TRBV19,NA,TRBJ1-1,CASSINSPATEAFF,TGTGCCAGTAGTATTAACAGTCCGGCCACTGAAGCTTTCTTT
NA,TRBV6-1,TRBD1,TRBJ1-2,CASRWDRADYGYTF,TGTGCCAGCAGGTGGGACAGGGCCGACTATGGCTACACCTTC
few,TRBV28,NA,TRBJ2-4,CASSYGASKNIQYF,TGTGCCAGCAGTTATGGCGCATCCAAAAACATTCAGTACTTC
many,TRBV5-8,NA,TRBJ1-5,CASSLGQTLNQPQHF,TGTGCCAGCAGCTTGGGTCAGACGCTGAATCAGCCCCAGCATTTT
NA,TRBV5-1,NA,TRBJ2-1,CASSLGPGGYNEQFF,TGCGCCAGCAGCTTGGGGCCTGGAGGGTACAATGAGCAGTTCTTC
NA,TRBV28,NA,TRBJ2-7,CASSQAGQTYEQYF,TGTGCCAGCAGTCAGGCGGGACAGACCTACGAGCAGTACTTC
NA,TRBV4-1,TRBD2,TRBJ2-1,CASSLWGGTSGRSEQFF,TGCGCCAGCAGCCTGTGGGGAGGGACTAGCGGGAGAAGTGAGCAGTTCTTC
once,TRBV6-1,TRBD2,TRBJ2-5,CASSEVAGDREETQYF,TGTGCCAGCAGTGAAGTAGCGGGAGATAGAGAAGAGACCCAGTACTTC
NA,TRBV18,TRBD2,TRBJ2-5,CASSPPSGNAYQETQYF,TGTGCCAGCTCACCTCCTAGCGGGAATGCGTACCAAGAGACCCAGTACTTC
NA,TRBV28,NA,TRBJ2-5,CASSVWETQYF,TGTGCCAGCAGTGTATGGGAGACCCAGTACTTC
NA,TRBV27,NA,TRBJ2-1,CASRDSGFLYNEQFF,TGTGCCAGCAGAGACTCCGGTTTCCTCTACAATGAGCAGTTCTTC
once,TRBV4-2,TRBD2,TRBJ2-6,CASAKGLDIPGANVLTF,TGTGCCAGCGCTAAGGGACTAGATATCCCTGGGGCCAACGTCCTGACTTTC
few,TRBV5-4,TRBD1,TRBJ2-5,CASSAQGIKETQYF,TGTGCCAGCAGCGCACAGGGGATTAAAGAGACCCAGTACTTC
NA,TRBV29-1,NA,TRBJ2-3,CSVEGLGNTDTQYF,TGCAGCGTTGAAGGGTTGGGGAACACAGATACGCAGTATTTT
NA,TRBV30,TRBD1,TRBJ1-4,CAWGGGTGDEKLFF,TGTGCCTGGGGTGGCGGGACAGGGGATGAAAAACTGTTTTTT
NA,TRBV15,NA,TRBJ1-1,CATSRDKGAEAFF,TGTGCCACCAGCAGAGATAAAGGAGCTGAAGCTTTCTTT
NA,TRBV7-6,TRBD2,TRBJ2-3,CASSQSGRAGDTQYF,TGTGCCAGCAGCCAGAGCGGGAGGGCCGGAGATACGCAGTATTTT
once,TRBV7-7,NA,TRBJ2-1,CASSSERKNEQFF,TGTGCCAGCAGCTCAGAGCGGAAGAATGAGCAGTTCTTC
NA,TRBV19,TRBD1,TRBJ1-3,CASKTGTASNTIYF,TGTGCCAGTAAAACCGGGACAGCCTCAAACACCATATATTTT